The source of this TCR beta chain is a study of T-cell memory formation after mild COVID-19 (dated by TCRdb to about 2021). At the level of the whole study: TCR sequence clusters from the two donors were found to be largely donor specific. In two donors, T-cell clones that expanded and contracted after mild COVID-19 were followed by sequencing TCRalpha and TCRbeta repertoires longitudinally. Two young, previously healthy adult volunteers made up the cohort, one male and one female.

Results and caveats for the whole study, not just this receptor: The second-wave clones that peaked on day 37 were not confirmed to be SARS-CoV-2 specific. Clones that contracted from day 15 to 85 showed balanced CD4/CD8 phenotypes, whereas a second wave of clones that expanded from day 15 to 37 leaned towards CD4+. Contracting CD4+ clones were located mainly in the CM and EM memory subsets, whereas CD8+ clones were found to be enriched in EMRA. The study covered only a couple of mild cases, and larger cohorts including severe cases with pre-infection samples were considered necessary. The detection of some responding clones in pre-infection memory suggests that pre-existing cross-reactive memory T cells joined the SARS-CoV-2 response.

The CDR3 covers 15 residues, taking in both the cysteine and the phenylalanine. Kept here is only the CDR3 DNA, which spans 45 bases and is read in frame from base 1. The junction shows trimming of 3 bases on V and 5 bases on J, and the gene matches do not reach 8 bases of it. Looking up the germline V gene yields CDR1 SGHRS and CDR2 YFSETQ. Ficoll-Paque density gradient centrifugation was the method used to isolate PBMCs. The sample was run on an Illumina NovaSeq 6000. TCRalpha and TCRbeta cDNA libraries were built by 5'RACE with constant-segment primers, adding sample barcodes and unique molecular identifiers. RNA was extracted from every sample with Trizol reagent. Library amplification was performed in two PCR steps, and a second sample barcode and Illumina TruSeq adapters were introduced in the second step. Sequencing of the libraries was done on an Illumina NovaSeq, producing 2 x 150 bp paired-end reads. The source study handled its data this way. Reads were demultiplexed and collapsed into UMI-guided consensus sequences with migec v1.2.7. Using mixcr v2.1.11, the UMI consensuses were aligned to TRA and TRB V and J templates and assembled into clonotypes. A clonotype was counted as expanded or contracted only when both edgeR and NoisET called the clonotype significant, with the noise models trained on biological replicates. For edgeR calls, the thresholds were a false discovery rate-adjusted p below 0.01 and a log2 fold-change of 1. As an exploratory analysis of dynamics, max-normalized trajectories of the 1000 most abundant clonotypes were examined with PCA combined with hierarchical clustering. Separately sequenced CD4+ and CD8+ repertoires were used to assign the CD4 or CD8 phenotype of responding clones. TCRdb itself trimmed the public reads at Q25 with fastp, ran MiXCR and retained productive beta chains. Identical CDR3 protein sequences are pooled into one entry, listed with their most common genes and DNA. TCRdb, not the original authors, processed these V and J calls. Counted in this sample were approximately 250,000 distinct CDR3 sequences; approximately 16% of them appeared once. Jointly, the top ten make up roughly 21% of the sample.

Worth noting for this clonotype: Which antigen it targets is not known. No clone much larger than this one lies a single base away; base qualities are absent.

Sample: PBMCs or a T cell subset sorted from them (not recorded which). The V and J segments used are TRBV5-1 and TRBJ2-3; the junction holds 8 bases that match TRBD1. The receptor was derived from a man aged 18 to 29 who had mild COVID-19 (a few samples of this study predate the infection). The sample titles of this study are shuffled in the database, so cell type and time point are left out; the donor was told from shared clones. The CDR3 region reads CASSSIQGGKDTQYF. The bases read TGCGCCAGCAGCTCGATACAGGGGGGAAAAGATACGCAGTATTTT. Extended through the reference TRBV5-1 and TRBJ2-3 proteins, this CDR3 yields the full variable domain: KAGVTQTPRYLIKTRGQQVTLSCSPISGHRSVSWYQQTPGQGLQFLFEYFSETQRNKGNFPGRFSGRQFSNSRSEMNVSTLELGDSALYLCASSSIQGGKDTQYFGPGTRLTVL.